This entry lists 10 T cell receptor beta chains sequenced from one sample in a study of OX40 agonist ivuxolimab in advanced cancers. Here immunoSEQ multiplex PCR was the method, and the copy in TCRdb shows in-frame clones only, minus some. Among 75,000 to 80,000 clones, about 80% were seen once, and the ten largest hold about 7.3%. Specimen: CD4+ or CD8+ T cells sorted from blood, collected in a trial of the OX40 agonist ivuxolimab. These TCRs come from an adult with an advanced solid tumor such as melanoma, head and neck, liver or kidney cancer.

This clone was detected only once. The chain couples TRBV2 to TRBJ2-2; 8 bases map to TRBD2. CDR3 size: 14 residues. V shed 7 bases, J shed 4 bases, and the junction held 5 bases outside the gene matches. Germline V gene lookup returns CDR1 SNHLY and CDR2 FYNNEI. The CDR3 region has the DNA TGTGCCAGCATTAGCGGGATGGCCACCGGGGAGCTGTTTTTT. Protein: CASISGMATGELFF.

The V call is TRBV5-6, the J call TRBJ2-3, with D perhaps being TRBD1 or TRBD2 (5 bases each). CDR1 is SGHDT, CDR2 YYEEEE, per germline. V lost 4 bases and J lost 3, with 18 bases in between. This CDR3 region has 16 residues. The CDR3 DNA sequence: TGTGCCAGCAGCGCGGGTACAGGTCTAGGAACAGATACGCAGTATTTT. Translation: CASSAGTGLGTDTQYF.

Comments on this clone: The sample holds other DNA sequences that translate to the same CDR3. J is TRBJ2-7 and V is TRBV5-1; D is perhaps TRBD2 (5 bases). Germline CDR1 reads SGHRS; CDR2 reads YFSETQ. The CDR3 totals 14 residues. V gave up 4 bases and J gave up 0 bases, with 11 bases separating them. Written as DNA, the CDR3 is TGCGCCAGCAGCCCTCGGACTTCCTCCTACGAGCAGTACTTC. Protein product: CASSPRTSSYEQYF.

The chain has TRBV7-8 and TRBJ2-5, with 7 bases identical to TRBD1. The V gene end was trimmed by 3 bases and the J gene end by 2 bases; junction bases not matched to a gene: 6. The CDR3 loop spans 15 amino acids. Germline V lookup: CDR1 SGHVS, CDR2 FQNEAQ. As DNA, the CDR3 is TGTGCCAGCAGCTTTTCCGGGACAGTGCAAGAGACCCAGTACTTC. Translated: CASSFSGTVQETQYF.

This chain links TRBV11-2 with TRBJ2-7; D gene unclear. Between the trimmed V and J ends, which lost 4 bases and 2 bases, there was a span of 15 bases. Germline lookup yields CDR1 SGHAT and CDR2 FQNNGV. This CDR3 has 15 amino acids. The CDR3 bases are TGTGCCAGCAGCTCCCCCCTGGTGCCTCCCTACGAGCAGTACTTC. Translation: CASSSPLVPPYEQYF.

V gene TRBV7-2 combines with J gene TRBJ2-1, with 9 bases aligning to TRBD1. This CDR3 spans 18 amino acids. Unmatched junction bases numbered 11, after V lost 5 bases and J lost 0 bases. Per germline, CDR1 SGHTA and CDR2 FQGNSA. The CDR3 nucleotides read TGTGCCAGCAGCCACCGGGACAGGGCCATCCGCTCCTACAATGAGCAGTTCTTC. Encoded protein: CASSHRDRAIRSYNEQFF.

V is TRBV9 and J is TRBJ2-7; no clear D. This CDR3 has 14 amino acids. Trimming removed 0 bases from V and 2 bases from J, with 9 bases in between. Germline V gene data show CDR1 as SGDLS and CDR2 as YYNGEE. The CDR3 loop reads CASSVEADPYEQYF. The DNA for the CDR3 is TGTGCCAGCAGCGTAGAAGCAGACCCCTACGAGCAGTACTTC.

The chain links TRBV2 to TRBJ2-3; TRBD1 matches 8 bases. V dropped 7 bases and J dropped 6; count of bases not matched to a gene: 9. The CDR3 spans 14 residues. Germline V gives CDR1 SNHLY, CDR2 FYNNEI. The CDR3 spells CASTRDRPEDTQYF. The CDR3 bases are TGTGCCAGCACCCGGGACAGGCCTGAGGATACGCAGTATTTT.

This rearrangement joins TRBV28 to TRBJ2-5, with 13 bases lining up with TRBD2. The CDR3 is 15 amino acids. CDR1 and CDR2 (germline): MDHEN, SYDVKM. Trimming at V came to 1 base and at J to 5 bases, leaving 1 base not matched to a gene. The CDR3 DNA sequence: TGTGCCAGCAGTTTATTGACTAGCGGGGGGGAGACCCAGTACTTC. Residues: CASSLLTSGGETQYF.

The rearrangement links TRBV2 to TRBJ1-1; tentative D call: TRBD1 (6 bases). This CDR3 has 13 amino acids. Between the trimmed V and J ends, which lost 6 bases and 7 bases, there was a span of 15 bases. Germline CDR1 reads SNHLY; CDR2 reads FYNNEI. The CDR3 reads CASRLQGLGEAFF. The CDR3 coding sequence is TGTGCCAGCAGGTTACAGGGTTTAGGTGAAGCTTTCTTT.